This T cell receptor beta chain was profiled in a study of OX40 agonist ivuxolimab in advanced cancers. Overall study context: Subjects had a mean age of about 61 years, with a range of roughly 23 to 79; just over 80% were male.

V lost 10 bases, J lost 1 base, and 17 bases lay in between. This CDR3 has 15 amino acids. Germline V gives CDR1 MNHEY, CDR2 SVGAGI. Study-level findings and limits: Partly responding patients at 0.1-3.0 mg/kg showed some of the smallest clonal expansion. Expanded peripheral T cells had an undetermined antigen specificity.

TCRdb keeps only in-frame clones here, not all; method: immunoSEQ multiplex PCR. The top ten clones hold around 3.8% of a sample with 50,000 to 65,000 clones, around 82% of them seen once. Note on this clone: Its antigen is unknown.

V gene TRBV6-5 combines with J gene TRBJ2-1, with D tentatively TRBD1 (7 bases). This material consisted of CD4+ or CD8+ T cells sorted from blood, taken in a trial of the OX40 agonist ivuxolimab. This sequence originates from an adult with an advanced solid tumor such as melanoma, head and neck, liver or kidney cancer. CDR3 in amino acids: CATSGGTHSYNEQFF. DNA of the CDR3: TGTGCCACCTCAGGGGGGACTCATTCCTACAATGAGCAGTTCTTC.